This passage covers 6 T cell receptor beta chains from one sample sequenced in a study of T cell responses to AZD1222 COVID-19 vaccine. This table comes from immunoSEQ multiplex PCR, and its TCRdb copy is limited to in-frame clones, with some not included. This sample has around 110,000 clones; around 91% occur once, and the top ten carry roughly 1.6%. This sample comprised peripheral blood, obtained 28 days after the second AZD1222 dose. The origin of the receptors is an adult who received the AZD1222 COVID-19 vaccine.

The chain combines TRBV10-3 with TRBJ1-2; D is unclear. Deletions cut 5 bases from V and 4 bases from J, with 17 bases between. The germline gives CDR1 ENHRY, CDR2 SYGVKD. The CDR3 loop spans 15 amino acids. CDR3 nucleotide sequence: TGTGCCATCAGTAACGGGGAGGCGGGGAGCTATGGCTACACCTTC. It is translated as CAISNGEAGSYGYTF.

The rearrangement uses TRBV29-1 and TRBJ2-1; 13 nucleotides line up with TRBD2. Trimming cost V 6 bases and J 2 bases; bases outside gene matches: 13. Germline CDR1 SQVTM, CDR2 ANQGSEA. The CDR3 length is 18 residues. The CDR3 region is CSVNGLAGALVTYNEQFF. CDR3 DNA sequence: TGCAGCGTAAACGGACTAGCGGGAGCCCTAGTAACCTACAATGAGCAGTTCTTC.

The chain uses TRBV9 and TRBJ2-7; D is ambiguous. Germline CDR1 and CDR2: SGDLS and YYNGEE. The CDR3 extends over 14 amino acids. V was pared by 5 bases and J by 0 bases, with 12 bases between. In DNA, the CDR3 is TGTGCCAGCAGTGTAAGGACCGACTCCTACGAGCAGTACTTC. This translates into CASSVRTDSYEQYF. Using reference TRBV9 and TRBJ2-7 for the parts outside the CDR3, the full variable domain is DSGVTQTPKHLITATGQRVTLRCSPRSGDLSVYWYQQSLDQGLQFLIQYYNGEERAKGNILERFSAQQFPDLHSELNLSSLELGDSALYFCASSVRTDSYEQYFGPGTRLTVT.

The chain employs TRBV21-1 and TRBJ2-2; the table's D call TRBD1 went unverified against the DNA. TRBV21-1 is a pseudogene locus. This CDR3 is built from 17 residues. CDR3 sequence reads: CASSRSLNRENTGELFF. As DNA, the CDR3 is TGTGCCAGCAGCAGGAGTCTTAACAGGGAGAACACCGGGGAGCTGTTTTTT.

The chain uses TRBV29-1 and TRBJ2-2, with D perhaps matching TRBD2 (5 bases). V was pared by 6 bases and J by 5 bases, with 13 bases between. This CDR3 contains 13 residues. From germline, CDR1 is SQVTM and CDR2 ANQGSEA. The CDR3 DNA is TGCAGCGTGGAGGTGAGACAAACCGGGGAGCTGTTTTTT. It specifies CSVEVRQTGELFF.

The chain recombines TRBV28 with TRBJ2-7; D tentatively fits TRBD1 or TRBD2 (6 bases each). With 8 bases removed from V and 6 bases from J, the gap between germline ends came to 20 bases. Germline lookup yields CDR1 MDHEN and CDR2 SYDVKM. The CDR3 sequence is 14 residues long. CDR3 sequence (DNA): TGTGCCAGCCTCAGGGGACTTCCTTCATCCGAGCAGTACTTC. Protein sequence: CASLRGLPSSEQYF.